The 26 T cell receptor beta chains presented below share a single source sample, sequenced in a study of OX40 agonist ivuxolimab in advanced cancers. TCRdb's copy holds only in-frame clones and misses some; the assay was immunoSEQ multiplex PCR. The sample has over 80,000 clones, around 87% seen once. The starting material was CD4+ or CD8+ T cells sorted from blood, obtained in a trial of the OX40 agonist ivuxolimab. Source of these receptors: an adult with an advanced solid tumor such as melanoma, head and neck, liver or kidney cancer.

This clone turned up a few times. CDR3 sequence reads: CASKAGSGNTEAFF. CDR3 sequence (DNA): TGTGCCAGCAAGGCAGGCTCGGGGAACACTGAAGCTTTCTTT. This rearrangement joins TRBV28 to TRBJ1-1; D unclear. Germline V gene lookup returns CDR1 MDHEN and CDR2 SYDVKM. This CDR3 contains 14 residues. The V and J ends lost 7 bases and 1 base respectively, with 13 bases between them.

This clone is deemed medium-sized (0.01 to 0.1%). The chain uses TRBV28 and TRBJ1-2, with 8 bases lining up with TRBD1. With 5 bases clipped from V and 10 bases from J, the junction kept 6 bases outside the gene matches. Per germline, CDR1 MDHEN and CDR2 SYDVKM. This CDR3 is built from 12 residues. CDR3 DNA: TGTGCCAGCAGTACGGAGACAGGGGTCTACACCTTC. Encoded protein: CASSTETGVYTF.

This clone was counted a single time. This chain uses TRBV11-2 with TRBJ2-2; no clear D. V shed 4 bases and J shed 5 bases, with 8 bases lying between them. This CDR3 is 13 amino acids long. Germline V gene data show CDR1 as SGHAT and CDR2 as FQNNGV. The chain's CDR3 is CASSSIRTGELFF. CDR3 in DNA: TGTGCCAGCAGCTCAATACGGACCGGGGAGCTGTTTTTT.

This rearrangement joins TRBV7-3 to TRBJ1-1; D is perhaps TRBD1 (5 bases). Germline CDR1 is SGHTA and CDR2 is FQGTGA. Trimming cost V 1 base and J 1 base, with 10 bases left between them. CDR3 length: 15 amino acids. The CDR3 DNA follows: TGTGCCAGCAGCTTAATAGGGACCAAGAACACTGAAGCTTTCTTT. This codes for CASSLIGTKNTEAFF.

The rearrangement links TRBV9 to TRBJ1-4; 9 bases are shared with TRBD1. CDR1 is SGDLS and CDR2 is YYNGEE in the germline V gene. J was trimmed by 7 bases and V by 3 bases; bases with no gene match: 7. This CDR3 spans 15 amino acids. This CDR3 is CASSAQGARSEKLFF. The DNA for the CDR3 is TGTGCCAGCAGCGCACAGGGGGCGCGGAGTGAAAAACTGTTTTTT. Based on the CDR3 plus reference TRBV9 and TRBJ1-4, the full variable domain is DSGVTQTPKHLITATGQRVTLRCSPRSGDLSVYWYQQSLDQGLQFLIQYYNGEERAKGNILERFSAQQFPDLHSELNLSSLELGDSALYFCASSAQGARSEKLFFGSGTQLSVL.

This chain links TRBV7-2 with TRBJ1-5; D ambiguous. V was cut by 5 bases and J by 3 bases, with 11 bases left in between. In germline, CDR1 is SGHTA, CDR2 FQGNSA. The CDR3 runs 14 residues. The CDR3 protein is CASSARTDNQPQHF. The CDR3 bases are TGTGCCAGCAGCGCCCGGACGGACAATCAGCCCCAGCATTTT.

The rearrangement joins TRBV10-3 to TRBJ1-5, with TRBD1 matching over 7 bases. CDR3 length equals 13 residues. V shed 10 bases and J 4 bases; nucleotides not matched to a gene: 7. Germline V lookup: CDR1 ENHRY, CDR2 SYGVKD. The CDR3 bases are TGTGCCAGCACAGGGGTGTCGAATCAGCCCCAGCATTTT. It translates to CASTGVSNQPQHF.

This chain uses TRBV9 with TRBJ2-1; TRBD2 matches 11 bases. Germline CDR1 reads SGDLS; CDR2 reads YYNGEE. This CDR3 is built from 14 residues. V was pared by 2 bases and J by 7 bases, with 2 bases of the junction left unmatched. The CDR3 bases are TGTGCCAGCAGCGTTCGACTAGCGGGAAATGAGCAGTTCTTC. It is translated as CASSVRLAGNEQFF.

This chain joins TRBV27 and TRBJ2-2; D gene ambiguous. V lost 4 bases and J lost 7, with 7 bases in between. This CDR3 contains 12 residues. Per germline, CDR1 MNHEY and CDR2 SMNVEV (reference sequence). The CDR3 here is CASSSMFGELFF. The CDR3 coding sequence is TGTGCCAGCAGTTCTATGTTCGGGGAGCTGTTTTTT.

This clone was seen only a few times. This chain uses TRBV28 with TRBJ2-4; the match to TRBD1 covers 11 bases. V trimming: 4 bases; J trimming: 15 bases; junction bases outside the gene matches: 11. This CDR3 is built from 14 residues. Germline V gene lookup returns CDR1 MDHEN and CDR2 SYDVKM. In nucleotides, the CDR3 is TGTGCCAGCAGTTCACCGACCGGGACAGGGGGTACGTACTTC. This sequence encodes CASSSPTGTGGTYF. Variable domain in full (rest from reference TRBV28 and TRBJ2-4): DVKVTQSSRYLVKRTGEKVFLECVQDMDHENMFWYRQDPGLGLRLIYFSYDVKMKEKGDIPEGYSVSREKKERFSLILESASTNQTSMYLCASSSPTGTGGTYFGAGTRLSVL.

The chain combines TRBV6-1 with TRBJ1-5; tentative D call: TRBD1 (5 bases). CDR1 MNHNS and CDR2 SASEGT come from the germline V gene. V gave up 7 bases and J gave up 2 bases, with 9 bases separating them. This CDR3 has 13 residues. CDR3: CASKGSGNQPQHF. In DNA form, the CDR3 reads TGTGCCAGCAAGGGGTCCGGCAATCAGCCCCAGCATTTT.

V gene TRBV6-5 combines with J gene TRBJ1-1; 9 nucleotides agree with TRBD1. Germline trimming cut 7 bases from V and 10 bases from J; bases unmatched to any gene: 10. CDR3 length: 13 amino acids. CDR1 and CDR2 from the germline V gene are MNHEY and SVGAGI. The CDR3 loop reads CASTPQGAPRAFF. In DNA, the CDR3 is TGTGCCAGCACCCCACAGGGGGCGCCTCGAGCTTTCTTT.

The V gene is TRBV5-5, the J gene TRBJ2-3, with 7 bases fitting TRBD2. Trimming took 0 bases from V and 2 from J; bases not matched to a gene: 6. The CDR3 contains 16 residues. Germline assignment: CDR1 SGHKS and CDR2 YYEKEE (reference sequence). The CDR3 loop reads CASSLVAGAVTDTQYF. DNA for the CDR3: TGTGCCAGCAGCTTGGTTGCGGGAGCGGTCACAGATACGCAGTATTTT.

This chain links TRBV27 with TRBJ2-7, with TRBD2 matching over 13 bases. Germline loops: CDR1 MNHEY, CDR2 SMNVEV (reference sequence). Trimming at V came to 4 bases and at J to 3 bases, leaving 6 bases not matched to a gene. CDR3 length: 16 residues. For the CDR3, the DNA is TGTGCCAGCAGTTCCCAACGGACTAGCGGGAGCTACGAGCAGTACTTC. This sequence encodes CASSSQRTSGSYEQYF.

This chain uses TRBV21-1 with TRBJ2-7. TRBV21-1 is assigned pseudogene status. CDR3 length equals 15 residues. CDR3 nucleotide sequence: TGTGCCAGCAGTGGGGGTGAGGGGGGATACTACGAGCAGTACGTC. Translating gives CASSGGEGGYYEQYV.

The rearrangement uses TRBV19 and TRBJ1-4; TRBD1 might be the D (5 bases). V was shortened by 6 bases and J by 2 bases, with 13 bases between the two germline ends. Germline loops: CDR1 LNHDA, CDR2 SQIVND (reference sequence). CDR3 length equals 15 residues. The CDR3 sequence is CASSRREGTNEKLFF. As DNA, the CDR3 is TGTGCCAGTAGCCGCAGGGAGGGGACTAATGAAAAACTGTTTTTT.

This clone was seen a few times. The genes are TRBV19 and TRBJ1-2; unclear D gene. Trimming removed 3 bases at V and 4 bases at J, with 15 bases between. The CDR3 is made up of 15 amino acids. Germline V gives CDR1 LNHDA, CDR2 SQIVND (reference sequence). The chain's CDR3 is CASSISRGRTYGYTF. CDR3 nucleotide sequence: TGTGCCAGTAGTATCTCTCGCGGGAGGACCTATGGCTACACCTTC.

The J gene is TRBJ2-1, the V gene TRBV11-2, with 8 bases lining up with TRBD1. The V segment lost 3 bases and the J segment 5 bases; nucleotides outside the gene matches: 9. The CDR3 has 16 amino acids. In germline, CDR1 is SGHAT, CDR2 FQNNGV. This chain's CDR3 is CASSFTSGTGDNEQFF. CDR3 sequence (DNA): TGTGCCAGCAGCTTTACCTCCGGGACAGGAGACAATGAGCAGTTCTTC.

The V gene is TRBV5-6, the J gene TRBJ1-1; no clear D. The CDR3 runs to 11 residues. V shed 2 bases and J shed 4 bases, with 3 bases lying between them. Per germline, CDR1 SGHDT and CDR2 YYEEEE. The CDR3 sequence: CASSFSTEAFF. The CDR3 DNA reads TGTGCCAGCAGCTTCTCCACTGAAGCTTTCTTT.

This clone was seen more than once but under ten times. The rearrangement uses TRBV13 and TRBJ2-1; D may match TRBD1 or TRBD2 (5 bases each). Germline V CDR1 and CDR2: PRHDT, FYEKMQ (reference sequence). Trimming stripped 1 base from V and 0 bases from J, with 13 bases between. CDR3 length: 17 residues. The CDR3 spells CASSLEGTPSSYNEQFF. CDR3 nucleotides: TGTGCCAGCAGCTTAGAAGGGACGCCCAGCTCCTACAATGAGCAGTTCTTC.

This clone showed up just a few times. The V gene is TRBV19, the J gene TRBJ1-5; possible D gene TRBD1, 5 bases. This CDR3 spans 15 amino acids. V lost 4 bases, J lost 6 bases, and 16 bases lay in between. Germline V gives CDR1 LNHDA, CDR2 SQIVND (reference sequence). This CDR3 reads CASSRDSGSGQPQHF. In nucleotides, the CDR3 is TGTGCCAGTAGTAGGGACTCAGGGTCTGGTCAGCCCCAGCATTTT.

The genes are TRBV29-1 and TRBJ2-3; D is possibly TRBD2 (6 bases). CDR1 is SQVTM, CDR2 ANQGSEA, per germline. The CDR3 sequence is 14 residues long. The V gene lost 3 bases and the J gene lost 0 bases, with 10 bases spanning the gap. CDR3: CSVEPGVSTDTQYF. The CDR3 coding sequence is TGCAGCGTTGAGCCGGGAGTCAGCACAGATACGCAGTATTTT.

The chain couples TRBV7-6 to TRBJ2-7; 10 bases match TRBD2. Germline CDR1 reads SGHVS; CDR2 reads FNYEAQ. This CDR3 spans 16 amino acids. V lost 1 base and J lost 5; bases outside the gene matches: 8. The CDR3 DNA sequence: TGTGCCAGCAGCTTAGGGGGTAGCGGGAGGAGTAACGAGCAGTACTTC. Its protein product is CASSLGGSGRSNEQYF.

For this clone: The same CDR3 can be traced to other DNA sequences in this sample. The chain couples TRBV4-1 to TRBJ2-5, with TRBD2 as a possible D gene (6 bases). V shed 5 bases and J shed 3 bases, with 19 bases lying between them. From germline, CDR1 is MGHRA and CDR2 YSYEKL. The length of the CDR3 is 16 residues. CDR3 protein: CASSRGWGRREETQYF. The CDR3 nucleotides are TGCGCCAGCAGCAGGGGATGGGGTCGGAGGGAAGAGACCCAGTACTTC.

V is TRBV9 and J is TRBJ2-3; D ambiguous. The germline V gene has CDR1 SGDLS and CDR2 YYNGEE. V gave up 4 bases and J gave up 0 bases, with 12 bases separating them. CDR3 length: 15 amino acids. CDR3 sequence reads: CASSPPQSSTDTQYF. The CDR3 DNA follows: TGTGCCAGCAGCCCGCCACAGAGTAGCACAGATACGCAGTATTTT. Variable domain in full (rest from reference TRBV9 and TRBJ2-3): DSGVTQTPKHLITATGQRVTLRCSPRSGDLSVYWYQQSLDQGLQFLIQYYNGEERAKGNILERFSAQQFPDLHSELNLSSLELGDSALYFCASSPPQSSTDTQYFGPGTRLTVL.

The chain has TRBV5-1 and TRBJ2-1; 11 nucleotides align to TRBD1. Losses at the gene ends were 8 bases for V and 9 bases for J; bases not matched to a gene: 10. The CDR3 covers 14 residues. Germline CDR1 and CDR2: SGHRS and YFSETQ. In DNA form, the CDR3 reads TGCGCCAGTTCCCGGGACAGGGGGGGCGGTGAGCAGTTCTTC. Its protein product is CASSRDRGGGEQFF. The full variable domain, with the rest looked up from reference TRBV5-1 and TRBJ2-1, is KAGVTQTPRYLIKTRGQQVTLSCSPISGHRSVSWYQQTPGQGLQFLFEYFSETQRNKGNFPGRFSGRQFSNSRSEMNVSTLELGDSALYLCASSRDRGGGEQFFGPGTRLTVL.